The T cell receptor beta chain described here comes from a study of metastatic and nonmetastatic thyroid tumors. The entire patient cohort was treatment-naive prior to thyroid surgery. Germline loops: CDR1 ENHRY, CDR2 SYGVKD. The V and J ends lost 8 bases and 1 base, in that order; junction bases with no gene match: 4. The CDR3 contains 14 residues. TCRdb re-called the PCR reads with MiXCR. The repertoire holds approximately 32,000 clones, with around 16% as singletons. This clone was seen at least ten times. The sequence derives from a male donor with papillary thyroid cancer or a benign thyroid nodule (not recorded which). Some clones in this sample may be carry-over from other donors' samples. Source material: blood. V usage is TRBV10-3 and J usage is TRBJ2-2; 7 bases align to TRBD2. DNA of the CDR3: TGTGCCATCGGCAGCGGGATGAACACCGGGGAGCTGTTTTTT. This codes for CAIGSGMNTGELFF.